The rows below give T cell receptor beta chains drawn from one sample of a study of blood T cell repertoires in COVID-19. The repertoire was sequenced with immunoSEQ multiplex PCR; TCRdb's copy has only in-frame clones and lacks some. The data hold fewer than 90,000 clones, with around 96% observed a single time. The specimen was peripheral blood. The receptor source for this set is a human donor with active COVID-19. The donor label of this sample is uncertain. CDR3s leave out the opening cysteine and the closing phenylalanine or tryptophan. Each record gives: D gene, V gene, J gene, CDR3 protein. A D gene is named only where the DNA matches it firmly.

TRBD2,TRBV27,TRBJ2-2,ASRTLAGGPGELF
TRBD2,TRBV7-6,TRBJ2-2,ASSLLADTNTGELF
TRBD1,TRBV7-9,TRBJ1-1,ASSLPTGGVDTEAF
TRBD2,TRBV5-1,TRBJ2-3,ASSLAGGYTDTQY
TRBD2,TRBV18,TRBJ2-7,ASSPGLAGDYEQY
TRBD2,TRBV7-2,TRBJ2-3,ASSSGTSGGGTQY
TRBD2,TRBV5-8,TRBJ2-1,ATPKGLAGDYNEQF
.,TRBV7-9,TRBJ2-7,ASSRDTPYEQY
TRBD1,TRBV11-2,TRBJ1-1,ASSSDRAKTGITEAF
.,TRBV4-3,TRBJ2-6,ASSPGGGALGANVLT
.,TRBV5-1,TRBJ2-3,ASSLTDTGTQY
TRBD1,TRBV3-1/TRBV3-2,TRBJ2-7,ASSQGDRGYEQY
.,TRBV3-1/TRBV3-2,TRBJ2-2,ASSQMSAGELF
.,TRBV10-3,TRBJ1-2,AISELQGTNYGYT
.,TRBV29-1,TRBJ2-2,SAAQGGTGELF
.,TRBV7-9,TRBJ2-3,ASSLAGGGARYTQY
TRBD1,TRBV7-9,TRBJ2-1,ASSPGSGQGTYEQF
.,TRBV5-1,TRBJ1-3,ASSSGTKENTIY
TRBD1,TRBV11-3,TRBJ1-1,ASSPGQASTEAF
.,TRBV27,TRBJ2-7,ASSLLGTPTYEQY
.,TRBV7-2,TRBJ1-1,ASSPRRENTEAF
TRBD1,TRBV10-3,TRBJ2-5,AIGLTGGEETQY
TRBD2,TRBV5-1,TRBJ2-1,ASSLVLAGNEQF
TRBD1,TRBV28,TRBJ1-4,ASSSPGQRNEKLF
.,TRBV5-1,TRBJ1-3,ASSLVAGSGNTIY
TRBD1,TRBV5-1,TRBJ1-1,ASSFEGGGMNTEAF